This T cell receptor beta chain appears in the sequencing data of a study of OX40 agonist ivuxolimab in advanced cancers. Turning to the overall study: Ivuxolimab, which targeted the costimulatory receptor OX40 (CD134), was an agonistic, fully human IgG2 monoclonal antibody. The paper reports the monotherapy dose-escalation portion (N = 52 patients) of the phase I ivuxolimab trial. Peripheral TCRbeta sequencing was intended to test whether TCR sequence diversity was altered and clonal T-cell expansion was caused by ivuxolimab. Patients were allowed to have had prior anti-PD-1, anti-PD-L1 or anti-CTLA-4 therapy, and 40% to 45% of the dose-escalation patients had been treated with checkpoint inhibitors. In the dose-escalation cohort, 82.7% of patients were male, and the mean age was approximately 60 years, with a range of roughly 20 to 80. Intravenous ivuxolimab was administered to patients every 2 weeks at six dose levels: 0.01, 0.1, 0.3, 1.5, 3 and 10 mg/kg. Partial responses occurred in three dose-escalation patients, of whom one had hepatocellular carcinoma and two had cutaneous melanoma. Among the approximately 50 dose-escalation patients, approximately 20 had hepatocellular carcinoma, 15 melanoma, 9 renal cell carcinoma and 9 head and neck cancer. Study-level results and caveats: At doses of 0.1 to 3.0 mg/kg, clonal expansion of both CD4+ and CD8+ blood T cells was observed from baseline to week 6. After ivuxolimab, expanded clones were on average more numerous among CD8+ T cells than among CD4+ T cells. Low levels of normalized T-cell clonal expansion were also seen in some patients who did not respond. Which antigens the clonally expanded peripheral T cells were specific for was not determined. In partial responders in the 0.1-3.0 mg/kg groups, normalized peripheral clonal expansion was found to be among the lowest, especially among CD8+ T cells.

As to this clone: The antigen it binds to is not known. No base qualities exist here, and no much larger clone lies one base off it.

From the germline V gene, CDR1 is SGHRS and CDR2 is YFSETQ. Taken from cysteine to phenylalanine, the CDR3 has 17 residues. Only the CDR3 DNA stays, 51 bases, in frame from base 1. The junction shows trimming of 0 bases on V and 3 bases on J, plus 19 bases between the germline ends. To sequence the TCRbeta CDR3 region, genomic DNA was isolated from the sorted cells. The immunoSEQ Assay was used to sequence the TCRbeta CDR3 regions. TCRdb mirrors the immuneACCESS table, restricted to in-frame sequences. Some clones are absent from its copies; in checked studies, under half trace to an unresolved V gene, and the reason for the others is unknown. The sample includes around 90,000 clones, with more than 80% observed a single time. The ten top clones hold around 7.4% of the sample. The trial excluded patients who had a history of autoimmune disease or who were on systemic immunosuppression. Peripheral blood for TCR sequencing was drawn from every dose cohort at baseline, at cycle 4 day 1 and at cycle 7 day 1. The samples were drawn from a first-in-human, open-label, multicenter phase I dose-escalation trial of ivuxolimab. Adults with locally advanced or metastatic head and neck squamous cell, hepatocellular, melanoma or renal cell carcinoma were enrolled in the trial. Before TCR sequencing, CD4+ T cells and CD8+ T cells from peripheral blood were sorted into separate populations.

Recombination linked TRBV5-1 to TRBJ2-7, with the D segment possibly TRBD1 or TRBD2, each aligning over 5 bases. This clonotype was obtained from an adult with an advanced solid tumor such as melanoma, head and neck, liver or kidney cancer. The sample consisted of CD4+ or CD8+ T cells sorted from blood, taken in a trial of the OX40 agonist ivuxolimab. The DNA sequence is given as TGCGCCAGCAGCTTGGCTACCCCGGGACCGTACGGCTACGAGCAGTACTTC. Translated, this gives CASSLATPGPYGYEQYF.